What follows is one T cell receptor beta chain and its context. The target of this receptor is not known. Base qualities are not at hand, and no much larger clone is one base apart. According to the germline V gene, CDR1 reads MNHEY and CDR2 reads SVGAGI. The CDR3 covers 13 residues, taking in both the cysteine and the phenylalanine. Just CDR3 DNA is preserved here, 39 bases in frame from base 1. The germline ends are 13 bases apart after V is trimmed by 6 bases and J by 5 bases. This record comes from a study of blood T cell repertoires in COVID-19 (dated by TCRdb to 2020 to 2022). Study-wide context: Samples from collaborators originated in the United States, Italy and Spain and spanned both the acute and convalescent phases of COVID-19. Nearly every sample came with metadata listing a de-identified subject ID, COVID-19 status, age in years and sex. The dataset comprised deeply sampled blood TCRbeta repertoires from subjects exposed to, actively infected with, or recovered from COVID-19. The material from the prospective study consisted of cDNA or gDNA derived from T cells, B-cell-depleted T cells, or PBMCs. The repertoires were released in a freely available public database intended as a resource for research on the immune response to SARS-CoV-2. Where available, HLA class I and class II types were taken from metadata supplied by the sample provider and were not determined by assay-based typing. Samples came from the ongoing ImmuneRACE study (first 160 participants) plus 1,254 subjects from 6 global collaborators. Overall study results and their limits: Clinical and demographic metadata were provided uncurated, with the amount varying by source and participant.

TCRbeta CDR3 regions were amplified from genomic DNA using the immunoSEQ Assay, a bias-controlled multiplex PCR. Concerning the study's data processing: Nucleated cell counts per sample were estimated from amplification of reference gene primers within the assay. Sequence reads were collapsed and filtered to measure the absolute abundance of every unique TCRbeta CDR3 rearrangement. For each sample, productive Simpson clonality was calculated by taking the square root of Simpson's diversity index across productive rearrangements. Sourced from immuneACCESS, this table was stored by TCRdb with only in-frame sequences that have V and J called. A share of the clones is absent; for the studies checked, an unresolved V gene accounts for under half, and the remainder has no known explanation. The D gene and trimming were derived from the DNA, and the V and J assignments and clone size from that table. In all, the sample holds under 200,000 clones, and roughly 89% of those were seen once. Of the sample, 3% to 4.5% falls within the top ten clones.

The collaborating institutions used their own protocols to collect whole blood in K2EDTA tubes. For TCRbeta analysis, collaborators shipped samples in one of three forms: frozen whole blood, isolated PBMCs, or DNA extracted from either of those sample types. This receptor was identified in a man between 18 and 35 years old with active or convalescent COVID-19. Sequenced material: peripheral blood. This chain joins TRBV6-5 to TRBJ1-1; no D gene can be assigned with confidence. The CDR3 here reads CASRPPTGTEAFF. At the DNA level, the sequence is TGTGCCAGCAGGCCACCAACGGGAACTGAAGCTTTCTTT.